This entry concerns a single T cell receptor (beta chain). With V trimmed by 6 bases and J by 9 bases, 5 bases remained unmatched. The CDR3 runs to 12 residues. Per germline, CDR1 SNHLY and CDR2 FYNNEI. This sample was taken from a study of T cell responses to AZD1222 COVID-19 vaccine. The method was immunoSEQ multiplex PCR; TCRdb's version includes in-frame clones alone and lacks a portion of them. In the table there are about 270,000 clones, 90% to 95% of which are singletons. The input for sequencing was peripheral blood, taken 28 days after the second AZD1222 dose. The receptor's source is an adult who received the AZD1222 COVID-19 vaccine. This chain uses TRBV2 with TRBJ2-1, with 7 bases matching TRBD2. The CDR3 nucleotides are TGTGCCAGCAGCATGACTAGCACTGAGCAGTTCTTC. It yields the protein CASSMTSTEQFF.